The sequence of this T cell receptor (beta chain) was determined in a study of technical replicates of blood from a few donors. Germline V gives CDR1 SGHTS, CDR2 YDEGEE. There are 14 residues in the CDR3. The V and J ends lost 2 bases and 3 bases respectively, with 9 bases between them. Using immunoSEQ multiplex PCR, the repertoire was profiled, and TCRdb retains in-frame clones only, with some absent. The sample carries about 89,000 clones, just under 95% recorded once. Sequenced input: T cells isolated from PBMCs. The V call is TRBV5-8, the J call TRBJ1-5; D unresolved. The sequence was collected from a human donor in good health. The CDR3 reads CASSFVEYNQPQHF. DNA for the CDR3: TGTGCCAGCAGCTTTGTGGAGTACAATCAGCCCCAGCATTTT.